This T cell receptor beta chain emerged from a study of blood T cell repertoires in COVID-19. Per the study methods: Amplification with reference gene primers provided the estimates of nucleated cell counts. Assay: immunoSEQ multiplex PCR; the TCRdb copy retains only in-frame clones and omits some. V and J calls and clone size come straight from that table; D and trimming were deduced from the DNA. The sample has over 100,000 clones; more than 65% are singletons. The length of the CDR3 is 14 residues. Germline values: CDR1 SNHLY, CDR2 FYNNEI. Trimming cost V 1 base and J 5 bases, with 11 bases left between them.

This sequence originates from an elderly woman with active or convalescent COVID-19. Sequencing used peripheral blood. The chain employs TRBV2 and TRBJ1-1; perhaps TRBD1 as D (6 bases). The CDR3 region has the DNA TGTGCCAGCAGTGAAGGATACGGACAGACTGAAGCTTTCTTT. Amino acids: CASSEGYGQTEAFF.